This TCR beta chain emerged from a study of Ad26.COV2.S vaccination and SARS-CoV-2 variants. Broader study findings: Breadth and depth estimates from TCRs may understate total T cell responses.

With regard to this clone: The antigen remains undetermined.

Sample treatment: about 20 received Ad26.COV2.S at low or high dose, single or two shots; five or six received placebo; per-sample allocation not given. Specimens were obtained on day 63 following the first vaccine or placebo injection. An adult of 18-55 years in Boston served as donor. This CDR3 comprises 16 residues. TCRdb's table, derived via immunoSEQ multiplex PCR, lists solely in-frame clones and lacks some. The repertoire holds roughly 680,000 clones, with about 89% as singletons. The rearrangement joins TRBV21-1 to TRBJ1-5; the table's D call, TRBD1, was not checked against the DNA. TRBV21-1 is classified as a pseudogene. The TCR sequence derives from a person between 18 and 59 years old who received the Ad26.COV2.S COVID-19 vaccine or a placebo. Material: peripheral blood, obtained in a trial of Ad26.COV2.S vaccine versus placebo. The CDR3 sequence is CASRTGITLCNQPQHF. The CDR3 nucleotides read TGTGCCAGCAGGACAGGGATAACGTTATGCAATCAGCCCCAGCATTTT.